The clone carrying this T cell receptor beta chain has a handful of counts. Antigen specificity is unknown. The V end was cut by 7 bases, the J end by 4 bases, with 17 bases between. This CDR3 is 15 amino acids long. Germline V gene data show CDR1 as SNHLY and CDR2 as FYNNEI. The data derive from a study of cytomegalovirus exposure and HLA in healthy donors. The study ran its PCR with 60 Vbeta and 13 Jbeta primers. This table comes from immunoSEQ multiplex PCR, and its TCRdb copy is limited to in-frame clones, with some not included. The table records some 45,000 clones, roughly 47% of them present only once. Findings and limits, study-wide: Reports state that TCR beta sequences accurately predicted most subjects' HLA-A and HLA-B alleles. It is likely that the observed cluster of highly shared sequence variants was a sequencing artifact. A previous analysis found most TCR beta V segments productive roughly 90% or roughly 30% of the time.

The sequenced material came from PBMCs. This chain connects TRBV2 to TRBJ1-3; D unclear. The TCR was taken from a human donor in good health. Here the CDR3 reads CASTPDDISGNTIYF. DNA of the CDR3: TGTGCCAGCACACCCGATGACATCTCCGGAAACACCATATATTTT.